The 26 T cell receptor beta chains reported below all come from one sample, sequenced in a study of blood T cell repertoires in COVID-19. Assay used: immunoSEQ multiplex PCR; TCRdb lists only in-frame clones, some missing. The profile shows approximately 250,000 clones, 65% to 90% of them singletons. Sequenced sample: peripheral blood. These receptors came from a man aged 25-45 years with active or convalescent COVID-19.

This chain uses TRBV11-2 with TRBJ1-3; D gene unclear. Trimming shortened V by 4 bases and J by 6 bases, and 13 bases separated the two germline ends. Germline loops: CDR1 SGHAT, CDR2 FQNNGV. There are 14 residues in the CDR3. The CDR3 region is CASSSVEGPNTIYF. The CDR3, as DNA: TGTGCCAGCAGCTCCGTGGAGGGTCCAAACACCATATATTTT.

This chain links TRBV7-8 with TRBJ1-2; D unresolved. Germline assignment: CDR1 SGHVS and CDR2 FQNEAQ. V was cut by 5 bases and J by 4 bases, with 11 bases left in between. This CDR3 spans 13 amino acids. The CDR3, as DNA: TGTGCCAGCAGCCCCCGACTTCGCTATGGCTACACCTTC. Protein: CASSPRLRYGYTF.

This chain uses TRBV13 with TRBJ2-1, with 7 bases aligning to TRBD2. CDR1 and CDR2 from the germline V gene are PRHDT and FYEKMQ (reference sequence). The CDR3 sequence is 16 residues long. The V gene end was trimmed by 3 bases and the J gene end by 0 bases; junction bases not matched to a gene: 5. The CDR3 DNA reads TGTGCCAGCAGCTTCGCCGGGGGGAACTCCTACAATGAGCAGTTCTTC. Translated, it gives CASSFAGGNSYNEQFF.

The chain uses TRBV27 and TRBJ2-1; the match to TRBD2 covers 7 bases. CDR1 and CDR2 (germline): MNHEY, SMNVEV (reference sequence). CDR3 size: 16 residues. Unmatched junction bases numbered 5, after V lost 3 bases and J lost 0 bases. DNA of the CDR3: TGTGCCAGCAGTTTCGACGGCGGGAGCTCCTACAATGAGCAGTTCTTC. This encodes CASSFDGGSSYNEQFF.

The rearrangement links TRBV5-1 to TRBJ2-2, with TRBD1 as a possible D gene (5 bases). The CDR3 totals 16 residues. Looked up from germline, CDR1 is SGHRS and CDR2 is YFSETQ. V shed 4 bases and J shed 4 bases, with 17 bases lying between them. The CDR3 region is CASSPYQGAGTGELFF. In DNA, the CDR3 is TGCGCCAGCAGCCCCTACCAGGGCGCTGGCACCGGGGAGCTGTTTTTT.

The chain is built from TRBV9 and TRBJ1-2; 7 bases are shared with TRBD1. V gave up 3 bases and J gave up 4 bases; unmatched junction bases: 6. The CDR3 loop spans 14 amino acids. CDR1 is SGDLS and CDR2 is YYNGEE in the germline V gene. The CDR3 sequence is CASSGGQEGYGYTF. The CDR3 nucleotides read TGTGCCAGCAGCGGTGGACAGGAGGGCTATGGCTACACCTTC.

J is TRBJ2-5 and V is TRBV5-1; TRBD2 agrees at 8 bases. CDR1 and CDR2 (germline): SGHRS, YFSETQ. The CDR3 is 14 amino acids. J was trimmed by 1 base and V by 5 bases; bases with no gene match: 4. Written as DNA, the CDR3 is TGCGCCAGCAGTTCAGCGGGAGCCCAAGAGACCCAGTACTTC. It specifies CASSSAGAQETQYF.

The rearrangement links TRBV5-8 to TRBJ1-5, with D unclear. The CDR3 runs 12 residues. Trimming left V 4 bases short and J 7 bases short, with 9 bases between. Germline V gives CDR1 SGHTS, CDR2 YDEGEE. Here the CDR3 reads CASSPEAQPQHF. The CDR3 DNA follows: TGTGCCAGCAGCCCTGAGGCCCAGCCCCAGCATTTT.

This clone is a singleton in its sample. The chain recombines TRBV7-9 with TRBJ1-6; no firm D call. The CDR3 has 14 residues. Trimming pared 5 bases from V and 7 bases from J, leaving 12 bases between. CDR1 is SEHNR, CDR2 FQNEAQ, per germline (reference sequence). The CDR3 reads CASSPTAGNSPLHF. CDR3 coding DNA: TGTGCCAGCAGCCCCACGGCAGGAAATTCACCCCTCCACTTT.

This clone appeared a few times. This chain uses TRBV5-1 with TRBJ2-7; D gene unclear. The V and J ends lost 1 base and 7 bases respectively, with 12 bases between them. This CDR3 spans 13 amino acids. Germline V lookup: CDR1 SGHRS, CDR2 YFSETQ. For the CDR3, the DNA is TGCGCCAGCAGCTTGCCCCAGAGCAGGGAGCAGTACTTC. It specifies CASSLPQSREQYF.

J is TRBJ2-3 and V is TRBV7-9; no clear D. The ends were cut back, 2 bases at V and 4 bases at J, with 7 bases in the middle. There are 13 residues in the CDR3. Germline values: CDR1 SEHNR, CDR2 FQNEAQ (reference sequence). The chain's CDR3 is CASSLTQADTQYF. CDR3 bases: TGTGCCAGCAGCTTAACGCAGGCAGATACGCAGTATTTT.

Points on this clone: Other nucleotide sequences from this sample produce the same CDR3. This chain joins TRBV10-3 and TRBJ2-7; D ambiguous. V lost 0 bases, J lost 3 bases, and 6 bases lay in between. Germline-derived CDR1 and CDR2 are ENHRY and SYGVKD. The CDR3 totals 13 residues. The DNA for the CDR3 is TGTGCCATCAGTGAGTCGTTCAGCTACGAGCAGTACTTC. Encoded protein: CAISESFSYEQYF.

This CDR3 is CASSIFTGTVYEQYF. The CDR3 coding sequence is TGTGCCAGTAGTATCTTTACCGGGACAGTCTACGAGCAGTACTTC. The V gene is TRBV19, the J gene TRBJ2-7, with 7 bases matching TRBD1. Trimming removed 3 bases from V and 3 bases from J; junction bases left unmatched: 8. This CDR3 is 15 amino acids long. Germline assignment: CDR1 LNHDA and CDR2 SQIVND (reference sequence).

The chain combines TRBV5-6 with TRBJ1-1; possibly TRBD1 for D (6 bases). From germline, CDR1 is SGHDT and CDR2 YYEEEE. The CDR3 has 13 amino acids. Trimming shortened V by 0 bases and J by 7 bases, and 10 bases separated the two germline ends. In DNA, the CDR3 is TGTGCCAGCAGCTTGGGCGGGGGCCTTGAAGCTTTCTTT. Protein: CASSLGGGLEAFF. The variable domain in full, with the rest retrieved from reference TRBV5-6 and TRBJ1-1, is DAGVTQSPTHLIKTRGQQVTLRCSPKSGHDTVSWYQQALGQGPQFIFQYYEEEERQRGNFPDRFSGHQFPNYSSELNVNALLLGDSALYLCASSLGGGLEAFFGQGTRLTVV.

The rearrangement links TRBV30 to TRBJ1-2; D possibly corresponds to TRBD1 (5 bases). Deletions cut 4 bases from V and 0 bases from J, with 27 bases between. The CDR3 loop spans 19 amino acids. CDR1 is GTSNPN, CDR2 SVGIG, per germline (reference sequence). In nucleotides, the CDR3 is TGTGCCTGGAAGGCCGCCTCGCCGGACACTAAGAGTCCTAACTATGGCTACACCTTC. The encoded protein is CAWKAASPDTKSPNYGYTF. Combining the CDR3 with reference TRBV30 and TRBJ1-2 gives the whole variable domain SQTIHQWPATLVQPVGSPLSLECTVEGTSNPNLYWYRQAAGRGLQLLFYSVGIGQISSEVPQNLSASRPQDRQFILSSKKLLLSDSGFYLCAWKAASPDTKSPNYGYTFGSGTRLTVV.

V usage is TRBV30 and J usage is TRBJ1-1; 7 nucleotides agree with TRBD1. V gave up 2 bases and J gave up 9 bases; unmatched junction bases: 9. There are 13 residues in the CDR3. The germline gives CDR1 GTSNPN, CDR2 SVGIG (reference sequence). The CDR3 loop is CAWSPSGTDKAFF. CDR3 sequence (DNA): TGTGCCTGGAGTCCCTCCGGGACAGACAAAGCTTTCTTT.

In this sample, this clone turned up once. The rearrangement joins TRBV14 to TRBJ1-5, with unresolved D. V was cut by 1 base and J by 4 bases, with 8 bases left in between. CDR1 and CDR2 (germline): SGHDN, FVKESK. This CDR3 has 14 residues. CDR3 in DNA: TGTGCCAGCAGCCAAGGACGACTAAATCAGCCCCAGCATTTT. This encodes CASSQGRLNQPQHF.

The gene calls are TRBV5-1 and TRBJ2-3; the D gene is possibly TRBD2 (5 bases). The CDR3 has 14 residues. Trimming took off 0 bases at V and 4 bases at J, with 9 bases between the two ends. Germline-derived CDR1 and CDR2 are SGHRS and YFSETQ. The CDR3 spells CASSLVGEADTQYF. CDR3 bases: TGCGCCAGCAGCTTGGTCGGGGAAGCAGATACGCAGTATTTT.

The chain has TRBV2 and TRBJ2-7, with D maybe TRBD2 (5 bases). V was trimmed by 5 bases and J by 0 bases, leaving 14 bases between them. Per the germline V gene, CDR1 is SNHLY and CDR2 is FYNNEI. The CDR3 runs to 15 residues. The CDR3, as DNA: TGTGCCAGCAGTCCGGACTCCCGGGACTCCTACGAGCAGTACTTC. It translates to CASSPDSRDSYEQYF.

This chain uses TRBV29-1 with TRBJ2-2, with 8 bases that match TRBD1. Germline lookup yields CDR1 SQVTM and CDR2 ANQGSEA. The CDR3 spans 14 residues. J lost 6 bases, V lost 2 bases, and 5 bases had no gene match. This CDR3 is CSVESWTGSGELFF. CDR3 bases: TGCAGCGTTGAAAGTTGGACAGGGTCCGGGGAGCTGTTTTTT.

This clone has only a few counts. Its ends do not fully match the called genes, so a read error is possible. The chain recombines TRBV4-2 with TRBJ1-2, with D perhaps TRBD1 (5 bases). This CDR3 contains 19 residues. Germline-derived CDR1 and CDR2 are LGHNA and YNFKEQ. The CDR3 loop reads CASSKDGTRAGNVQGGYTF. For the CDR3, the DNA is TGTGCCAGCAGCAAAGATGGAACCAGGGCAGGGAATGTGCAGGGTGGCTACACCTTC.

This clone was observed a single time. This rearrangement joins TRBV27 to TRBJ1-6; D is unresolved. V gave up 5 bases and J gave up 13 bases, with 9 bases separating them. This CDR3 spans 11 amino acids. Germline CDR1 reads MNHEY; CDR2 reads SMNVEV (reference sequence). CDR3 DNA: TGTGCCAGCAGTCGGGATGGCCCCCTCCACTTT. The encoded protein is CASSRDGPLHF.

This clone occurred a few times. The rearrangement links TRBV19 to TRBJ1-5, with D unresolved. Trimming removed 5 bases from V and 2 bases from J, with 7 bases in between. Germline values: CDR1 LNHDA, CDR2 SQIVND (reference sequence). The CDR3 has 13 amino acids. The CDR3 is CASSPPGNQPQHF. CDR3 nucleotide sequence: TGTGCCAGTAGTCCGCCGGGCAATCAGCCCCAGCATTTT.

The chain combines TRBV4-3 with TRBJ2-1; D is perhaps TRBD1 (6 bases). Trimming pared 2 bases from V and 0 bases from J, leaving 8 bases between. Germline V lookup: CDR1 LGHNA, CDR2 YSLEER. This CDR3 is built from 15 residues. DNA of the CDR3: TGCGCCAGCAGCCAATCAGGGGTCTCCTACAATGAGCAGTTCTTC. This sequence encodes CASSQSGVSYNEQFF.

The chain employs TRBV28 and TRBJ2-5; D is uncertain. Germline V lookup: CDR1 MDHEN, CDR2 SYDVKM. V was trimmed by 1 base and J by 2 bases, leaving 8 bases between them. This CDR3 is built from 14 residues. As DNA, the CDR3 is TGTGCCAGCAGTTTATTGGTAGAGCAAGAGACCCAGTACTTC. It specifies CASSLLVEQETQYF.

The chain is built from TRBV9 and TRBJ1-4; D is unclear. Per the germline V gene, CDR1 is SGDLS and CDR2 is YYNGEE. V lost 5 bases and J lost 2, with 10 bases in between. The length of the CDR3 is 14 residues. CDR3 bases: TGTGCCAGCAGTCGTTTAGAGACTAATGAAAAACTGTTTTTT. Translating gives CASSRLETNEKLFF.